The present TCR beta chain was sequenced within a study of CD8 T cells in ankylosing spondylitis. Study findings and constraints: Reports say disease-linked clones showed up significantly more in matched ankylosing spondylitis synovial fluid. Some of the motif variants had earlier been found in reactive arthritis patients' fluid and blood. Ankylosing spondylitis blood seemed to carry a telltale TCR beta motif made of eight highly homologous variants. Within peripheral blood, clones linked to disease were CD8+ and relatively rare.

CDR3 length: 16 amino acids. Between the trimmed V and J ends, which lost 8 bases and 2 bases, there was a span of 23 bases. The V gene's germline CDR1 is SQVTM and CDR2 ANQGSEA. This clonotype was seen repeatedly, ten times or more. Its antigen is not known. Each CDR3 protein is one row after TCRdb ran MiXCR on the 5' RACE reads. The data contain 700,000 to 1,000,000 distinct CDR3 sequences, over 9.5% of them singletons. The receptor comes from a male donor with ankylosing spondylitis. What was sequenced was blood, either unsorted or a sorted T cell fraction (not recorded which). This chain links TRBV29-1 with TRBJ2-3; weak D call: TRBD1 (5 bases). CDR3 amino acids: CSLIPGHVASTDTQYF. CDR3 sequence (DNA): TGCAGCCTGATCCCAGGGCACGTAGCCTCCACAGATACGCAGTATTTT.